Shown below are 11 T cell receptor beta chains from a single sample sequenced in a study of blood T cell repertoires in COVID-19. Here immunoSEQ multiplex PCR was the method, and the copy in TCRdb shows in-frame clones only, minus some. This sample yields about 190,000 clones, of which roughly 78% are seen a single time; roughly 2.8% belongs to the top ten. The sequencing sample was made of peripheral blood. These receptors all come from an elderly woman with active or convalescent COVID-19.

The rearrangement links TRBV2 to TRBJ2-5; 8 bases agree with TRBD2. CDR3 size: 16 residues. Germline CDR1 SNHLY, CDR2 FYNNEI. The ends lost 2 bases at V and 5 bases at J; junction bases unmatched: 10. The CDR3: CASSETYGGAGETQYF. The CDR3, as DNA: TGTGCCAGCAGTGAAACGTACGGGGGGGCCGGGGAGACCCAGTACTTC.

The V gene is TRBV30, the J gene TRBJ1-2; maybe TRBD1 (5 bases). CDR1 is GTSNPN and CDR2 is SVGIG in the germline V gene (reference sequence). V shed 6 bases and J shed 6 bases, with 20 bases lying between them. This CDR3 is built from 14 residues. DNA of the CDR3: TGTGCCTGTGCCCCTAACAGGCGAAGCAATGGCTACACCTTC. Its translation: CACAPNRRSNGYTF.

V is TRBV6-5 and J is TRBJ2-1; the D gene is possibly TRBD1 (5 bases). The CDR3 runs to 15 residues. V was trimmed by 6 bases and J by 0 bases, leaving 12 bases between them. CDR1 is MNHEY and CDR2 is SVGAGI in the germline V gene. DNA for the CDR3: TGTGCCAGCAGCAAAGATCAGGGCTCCTACAATGAGCAGTTCTTC. Residues: CASSKDQGSYNEQFF.

This clone was seen at least ten times. This chain links TRBV3-1 (or the pseudogene TRBV3-2) with TRBJ1-1; tentative D call: TRBD1 (6 bases). The ends were cut back, 1 base at V and 5 bases at J, with 11 bases in the middle. The CDR3 consists of 14 residues. Per the germline V gene, CDR1 is LGHDT and CDR2 is YNNKEL (reference sequence). In nucleotides, the CDR3 is TGTGCCAGCAGCCAAGTAGGGGGGGAGACTGAAGCTTTCTTT. This codes for CASSQVGGETEAFF.

This clone was observed a single time. The chain links TRBV18 to TRBJ2-7, with 9 bases identical to TRBD1. This CDR3 has 15 residues. The trim removed 1 base at V and 5 bases at J, leaving 6 bases unmatched. Germline CDR1 KGHSH, CDR2 LQKENI. The CDR3 here is CASSPLGTGFNEQYF. For the CDR3, the DNA is TGTGCCAGCTCACCACTCGGGACAGGGTTCAACGAGCAGTACTTC.

Remarks on this clone: The sample carries other DNA sequences with the same CDR3. The chain joins TRBV10-3 to TRBJ1-4, with D perhaps matching TRBD1 (6 bases). The CDR3 runs 13 residues. The V end lost 4 bases, the J end lost 4 bases, and 7 bases lay between the germline ends. In germline, CDR1 is ENHRY, CDR2 SYGVKD. CDR3 amino acids: CAISGGLNEKLFF. Written as DNA, the CDR3 is TGTGCCATCAGTGGGGGGCTTAATGAAAAACTGTTTTTT.

The chain uses TRBV4-1 and TRBJ2-7; 7 nucleotides align to TRBD1. The CDR3 loop spans 15 amino acids. Trimming took 1 base from V and 3 from J; bases not matched to a gene: 6. The germline V gene encodes CDR1 MGHRA and CDR2 YSYEKL. The CDR3 sequence: CASSQGGQGVYEQYF. CDR3 DNA: TGCGCCAGCAGCCAAGGGGGGCAGGGGGTCTACGAGCAGTACTTC.

J is TRBJ1-4 and V is TRBV11-3; no definite D call. This CDR3 spans 17 amino acids. Per germline, CDR1 SGHNT and CDR2 YENEEA. V lost 1 base to trimming and J lost 0 bases, with 12 bases between them. The CDR3 DNA reads TGTGCCAGCAGCTTAGCCCCTGACGACACAACTAATGAAAAACTGTTTTTT. Amino acids: CASSLAPDDTTNEKLFF.

The rearrangement uses TRBV3-1 (or the pseudogene TRBV3-2) and TRBJ2-4; D perhaps matches TRBD2 (5 bases). The germline V gene encodes CDR1 LGHDT and CDR2 YNNKEL (reference sequence). The CDR3 spans 15 residues. Trimming took 8 bases from V and 0 from J, leaving 14 bases between them. The CDR3 nucleotides are TGTGCCAGCTCCGGCACTAGACTAGCCAAAAACATTCAGTACTTC. This codes for CASSGTRLAKNIQYF.

The genes are TRBV10-1 and TRBJ2-7, with 8 bases fitting TRBD1. Germline CDR1 and CDR2: WNHNN and SYGVQD (reference sequence). V lost 3 bases, J lost 2 bases, and 6 bases stayed unmatched. This CDR3 spans 15 amino acids. CDR3 bases: TGCGCCAGCAGTGACCAGGGACAGGCGACCTACGAGCAGTACTTC. This translates into CASSDQGQATYEQYF.

The J gene is TRBJ1-3, the V gene TRBV3-1 (or the pseudogene TRBV3-2); D is uncertain. Germline loops: CDR1 LGHDT, CDR2 YNNKEL (reference sequence). CDR3 size: 12 residues. The V and J ends lost 4 bases and 4 bases respectively, with 5 bases between them. The CDR3 region has the DNA TGTGCCAGCAGCCTTCCGGGAAACACCATATATTTT. It encodes CASSLPGNTIYF.